This T cell receptor beta chain was sequenced for a study of cytomegalovirus exposure and HLA in healthy donors. In the study overall: The 120 validation repertoires were produced on the same platform as the roughly 660 repertoires of the first cohort. This was reported in a later analysis.

Points from the study as a whole: Reportedly, cytomegalovirus status was diagnosed with high sensitivity and specificity. In vitro data verified three CMV-associated chains as specific for CMV antigens. That first-cohort TCR clusters tended to co-occur in the 120 or so validation repertoires was found in a later analysis.

Assay used: immunoSEQ multiplex PCR; TCRdb lists only in-frame clones, some missing. The sample gives about 120,000 clones, approximately 95% of which show up once; 1.7% is in the top ten. A remark on this clone: Antigen specificity is unknown.

The length of the CDR3 is 17 residues. V dropped 4 bases and J dropped 0; count of bases not matched to a gene: 13. CDR1 GTSNPN and CDR2 SVGIG come from the germline V gene (reference sequence). This sequence was found in a man aged 18 to 30 in good health and CMV-seronegative. Sequencing was performed on PBMCs. V usage is TRBV30 and J usage is TRBJ2-7, with TRBD2 matching 9 bases. CDR3 region: CAWIGGRVPPSSYEQYF. The DNA for the CDR3 is TGTGCCTGGATCGGCGGGAGGGTTCCCCCGAGCTCCTACGAGCAGTACTTC.